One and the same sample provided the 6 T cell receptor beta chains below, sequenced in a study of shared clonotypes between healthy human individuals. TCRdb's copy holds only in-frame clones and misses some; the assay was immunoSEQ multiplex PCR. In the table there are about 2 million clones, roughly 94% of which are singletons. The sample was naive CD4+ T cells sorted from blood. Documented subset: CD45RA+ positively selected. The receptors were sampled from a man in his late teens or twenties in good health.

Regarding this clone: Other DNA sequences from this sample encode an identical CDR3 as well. The CDR3 sequence: CASSPPRTDTQYF. Written as DNA, the CDR3 is TGTGCCAGCTCACCTCCACGGACAGATACGCAGTATTTT. This chain uses TRBV18 with TRBJ2-3; D gene unclear. Germline V lookup: CDR1 KGHSH, CDR2 LQKENI. This CDR3 has 13 amino acids. V lost 3 bases and J lost 3, with 7 bases in between.

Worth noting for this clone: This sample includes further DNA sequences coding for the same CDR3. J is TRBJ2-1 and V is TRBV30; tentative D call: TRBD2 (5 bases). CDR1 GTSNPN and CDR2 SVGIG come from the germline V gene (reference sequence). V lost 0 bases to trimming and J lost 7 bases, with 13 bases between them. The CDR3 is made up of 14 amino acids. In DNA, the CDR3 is TGTGCCTGGAGTGTAGGTGGACTCTATAATGAGCAGTTCTTC. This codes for CAWSVGGLYNEQFF.

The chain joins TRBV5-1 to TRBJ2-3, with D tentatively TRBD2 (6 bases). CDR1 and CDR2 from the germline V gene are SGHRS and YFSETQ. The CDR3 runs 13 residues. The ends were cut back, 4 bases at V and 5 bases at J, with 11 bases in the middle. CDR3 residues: CASSRDFQDTQYF. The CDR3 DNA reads TGCGCCAGCAGCCGGGACTTCCAAGATACGCAGTATTTT.

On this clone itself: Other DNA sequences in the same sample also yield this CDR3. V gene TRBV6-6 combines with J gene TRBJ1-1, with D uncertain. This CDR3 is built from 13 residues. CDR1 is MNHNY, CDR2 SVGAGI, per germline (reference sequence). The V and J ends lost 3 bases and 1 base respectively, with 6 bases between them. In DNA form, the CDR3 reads TGTGCCAGCAGTTATGGTGGGAACACTGAAGCTTTCTTT. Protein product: CASSYGGNTEAFF.

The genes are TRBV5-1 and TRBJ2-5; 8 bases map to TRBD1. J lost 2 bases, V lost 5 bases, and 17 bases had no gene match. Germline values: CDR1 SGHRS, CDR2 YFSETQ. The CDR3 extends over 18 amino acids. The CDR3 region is CASRLTGDNRNLQETQYF. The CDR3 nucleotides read TGCGCCAGCAGGTTGACAGGGGACAATAGGAACCTTCAAGAGACCCAGTACTTC. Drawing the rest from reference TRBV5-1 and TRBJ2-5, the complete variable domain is KAGVTQTPRYLIKTRGQQVTLSCSPISGHRSVSWYQQTPGQGLQFLFEYFSETQRNKGNFPGRFSGRQFSNSRSEMNVSTLELGDSALYLCASRLTGDNRNLQETQYFGPGTRLLVL.

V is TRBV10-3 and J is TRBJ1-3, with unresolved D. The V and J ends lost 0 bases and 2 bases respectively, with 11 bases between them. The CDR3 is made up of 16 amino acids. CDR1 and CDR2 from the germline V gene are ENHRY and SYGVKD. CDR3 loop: CAISESGSGAGNTIYF. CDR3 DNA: TGTGCCATCAGTGAGTCGGGAAGCGGGGCTGGAAACACCATATATTTT.